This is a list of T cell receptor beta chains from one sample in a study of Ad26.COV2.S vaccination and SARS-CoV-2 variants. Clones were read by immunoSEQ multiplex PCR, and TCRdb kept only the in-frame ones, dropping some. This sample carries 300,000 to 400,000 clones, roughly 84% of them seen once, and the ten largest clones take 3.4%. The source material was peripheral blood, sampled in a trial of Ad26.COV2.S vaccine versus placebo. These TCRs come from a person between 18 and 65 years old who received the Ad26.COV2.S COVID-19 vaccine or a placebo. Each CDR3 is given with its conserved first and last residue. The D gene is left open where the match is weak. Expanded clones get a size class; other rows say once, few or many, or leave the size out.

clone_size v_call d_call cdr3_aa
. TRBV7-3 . CASSLEGGGTEAFF
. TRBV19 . CASSIGQSPTVDGYTF
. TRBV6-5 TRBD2 CASSYAGTSEETQYF
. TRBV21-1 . CASFKTGRRPDTQYF
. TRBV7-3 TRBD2 CASSLGTSGVETQYF
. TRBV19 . CAGGTDTQYF
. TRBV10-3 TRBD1 CAISHGQGADYGYTF
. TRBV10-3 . CAISEGGTGHEKLFF
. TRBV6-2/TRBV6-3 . CASSLPETPVYGQYF
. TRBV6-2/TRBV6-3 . CASSYADIREQYF
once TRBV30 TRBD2 CAWSGKREGYEQYF
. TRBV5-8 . CASSLRGLSSGANVLTF
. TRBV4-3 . CASSQEGPPSEQFF